This is a list of T cell receptor beta chains from one sample in a study of T-cell reconstitution after alpha-beta-depleted transplantation in children. One entry per CDR3 protein results from TCRdb running MiXCR on the PCR reads. The sample consists of about 120,000 distinct CDR3 sequences, 23% of them appearing once. The specimen was PBMCs, mostly from graft donor cells, collected 180 days after TCRalphabeta/CD19-depleted stem cell transplant. The receptors stem from a male patient aged 2-15 years who had a stem cell transplant for chronic granulomatous disease, so the T cells may come from the graft donor. The CDR3 runs from the conserved cysteine through the conserved F or W. Each record gives: D gene, J gene, V gene, CDR3 protein. A D gene is named only where the DNA matches it firmly.

D: -; J: TRBJ2-1; V: TRBV12-3/TRBV12-4; CDR3: CASSFSLNEQFF
D: -; J: TRBJ2-1; V: TRBV11-2; CDR3: CASSLGRGGYNEQFF
D: TRBD1; J: TRBJ2-7; V: TRBV5-1; CDR3: CASSPGQSYEQYF
D: -; J: TRBJ1-2; V: TRBV29-1; CDR3: CSVGTGLNNYGYTF
D: TRBD1; J: TRBJ2-1; V: TRBV12-3/TRBV12-4; CDR3: CASKNYHRGAYNEQFF
D: TRBD1; J: TRBJ2-3; V: TRBV7-9; CDR3: CASSSPRGLTDTQYF
D: TRBD2; J: TRBJ2-1; V: TRBV20-1; CDR3: CSARDPSGLAGGYNEQFF
D: -; J: TRBJ2-1; V: TRBV20-1; CDR3: CSAGPVNEQFF
D: TRBD1; J: TRBJ2-7; V: TRBV27; CDR3: CASGSPGQGDYEQYF
D: -; J: TRBJ1-1; V: TRBV12-3/TRBV12-4; CDR3: CASSLVGGLNTEAFF
D: -; J: TRBJ2-1; V: TRBV29-1; CDR3: CSARTVTNEQFF
D: -; J: TRBJ2-3; V: TRBV5-1; CDR3: CASSKTSGRTDTQYF
D: TRBD2; J: TRBJ2-1; V: TRBV20-1; CDR3: CSARLGGGNEQFF
D: -; J: TRBJ2-1; V: TRBV29-1; CDR3: CSVDRGGPYNEQFF
D: -; J: TRBJ2-1; V: TRBV20-1; CDR3: CSAMYEPGISNEQFF
D: -; J: TRBJ2-3; V: TRBV20-1; CDR3: CSATRRGSDTQYF
D: -; J: TRBJ1-1; V: TRBV6-4; CDR3: CASSDSRGTEAFF
D: -; J: TRBJ1-1; V: TRBV12-3/TRBV12-4; CDR3: CASSLEVGGGTEAFF
D: TRBD2; J: TRBJ2-2; V: TRBV12-3/TRBV12-4; CDR3: CASSLIAGRFTGELFF
D: -; J: TRBJ2-2; V: TRBV7-3; CDR3: CASSFSPGLGDLFF